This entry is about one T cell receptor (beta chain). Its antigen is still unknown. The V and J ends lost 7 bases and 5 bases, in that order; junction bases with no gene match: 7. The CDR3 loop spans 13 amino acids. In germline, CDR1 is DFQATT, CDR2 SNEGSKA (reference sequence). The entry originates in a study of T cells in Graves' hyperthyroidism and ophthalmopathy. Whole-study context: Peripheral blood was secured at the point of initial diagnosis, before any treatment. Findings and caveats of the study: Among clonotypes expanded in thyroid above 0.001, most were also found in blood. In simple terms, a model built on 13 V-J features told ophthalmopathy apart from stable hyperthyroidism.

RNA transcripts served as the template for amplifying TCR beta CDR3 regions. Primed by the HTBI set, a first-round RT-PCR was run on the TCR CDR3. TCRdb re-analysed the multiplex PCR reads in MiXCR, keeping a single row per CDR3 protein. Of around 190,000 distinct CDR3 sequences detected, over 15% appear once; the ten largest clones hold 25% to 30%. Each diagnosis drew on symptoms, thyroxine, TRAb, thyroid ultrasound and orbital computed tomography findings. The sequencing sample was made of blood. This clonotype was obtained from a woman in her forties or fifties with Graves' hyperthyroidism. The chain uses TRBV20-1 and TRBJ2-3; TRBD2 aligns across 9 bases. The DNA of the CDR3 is TGCAGTGTCAAAAAGCGGGGGGTAGATACGCAGTATTTT. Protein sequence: CSVKKRGVDTQYF.